Each of the 5 T cell receptor beta chains below was sequenced from the same sample in a study of tumor and adjacent non-tumor tissue in lung cancer. The template was RNA from unsorted bulk tissue. Distant lung tissue was collected more than 3 cm away from the tumor edge. Three rounds of nested PCR, following a modified ARM-PCR protocol, produced the TCRbeta library. TCRdb processed the multiplex PCR reads anew with MiXCR; each CDR3 protein has one entry. The sample gives tens of thousands of distinct CDR3 sequences, roughly 80% of which show up once; approximately 51% is in the top ten. The specimen sequenced was distant non-tumor lung tissue. All receptors derive from a man aged 55 to 70 with non-small cell lung cancer.

This clonotype occurred once. Just one base apart from a much larger clone, this may be a read error. This chain joins TRBV28 and TRBJ1-1, with D maybe TRBD1 (5 bases). The CDR3 contains 13 residues. Germline assignment: CDR1 MDHEN and CDR2 SYDVKM. The CDR3 coding sequence is TGTGCCGGCAGTTTCCCCAACGGGGGTGAAGCTTTCTTT. It is translated as CAGSFPNGGEAFF.

The table lists this clonotype with many counts. This chain connects TRBV4-2 to TRBJ1-4, with TRBD1 matching 10 bases. The CDR3 is made up of 15 amino acids. CDR1 is LGHNA and CDR2 is YNFKEQ in the germline V gene. J lost 8 bases, V lost 5 bases, and 8 bases had no gene match. The CDR3 loop is CASSASGTGVEKLFF. Here the CDR3 DNA reads TGTGCCAGCAGCGCCTCCGGGACAGGGGTGGAAAAACTGTTTTTT.

Points on this clonotype: One end of the junction fails to match germline, which may point to a read error. The J gene is TRBJ2-7, the V gene TRBV20-1; 11 positions agree with TRBD2. The germline CDR1 and CDR2 sequences are DFQATT and SNEGSKA (reference sequence). CDR3 length: 16 amino acids. CDR3 DNA sequence: TGCAGTACTAGGGGACTAGCGGATACCCTCTCCTACGAGCAGTACTTC. Amino acids: CSTRGLADTLSYEQYF.

Regarding this clonotype: The junction and the germline gene differ at one end; a read error may be behind it. V gene TRBV11-2 combines with J gene TRBJ1-6, with TRBD1 as a possible D gene (5 bases). This CDR3 contains 15 residues. Germline CDR1 and CDR2: SGHAT and FQNNGV. In DNA form, the CDR3 reads TGTGCCAGCAGCTTAGGAGGGGAGGATAATTCAGCCCTCCACTTT. Translating it yields CASSLGGEDNSALHF.

To note about this clonotype: An end of the junction differs from the germline gene, which may be a read error. V is TRBV4-3 and J is TRBJ1-2, with D hard to call. Germline assignment: CDR1 LGHNA and CDR2 YSLEER. CDR3 size: 16 residues. CDR3 DNA: TGCGCCAACAGCCAAGATCACGCAGTGGACCCTTATGGCTACACCTTC. This encodes CANSQDHAVDPYGYTF.